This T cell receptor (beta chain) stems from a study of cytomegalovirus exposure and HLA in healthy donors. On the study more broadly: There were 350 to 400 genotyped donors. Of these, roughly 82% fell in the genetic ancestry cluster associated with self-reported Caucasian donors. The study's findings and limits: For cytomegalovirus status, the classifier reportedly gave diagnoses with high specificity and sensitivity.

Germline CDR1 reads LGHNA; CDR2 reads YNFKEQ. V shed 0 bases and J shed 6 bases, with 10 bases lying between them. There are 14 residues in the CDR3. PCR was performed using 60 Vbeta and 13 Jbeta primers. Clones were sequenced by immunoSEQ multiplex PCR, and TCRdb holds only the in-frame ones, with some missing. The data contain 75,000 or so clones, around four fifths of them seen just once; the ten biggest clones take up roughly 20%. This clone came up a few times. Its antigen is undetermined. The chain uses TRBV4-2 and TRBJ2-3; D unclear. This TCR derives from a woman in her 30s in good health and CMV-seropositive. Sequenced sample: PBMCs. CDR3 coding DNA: TGTGCCAGCAGCCAAGATGGGTGGGCGGATACGCAGTATTTT. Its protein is CASSQDGWADTQYF.